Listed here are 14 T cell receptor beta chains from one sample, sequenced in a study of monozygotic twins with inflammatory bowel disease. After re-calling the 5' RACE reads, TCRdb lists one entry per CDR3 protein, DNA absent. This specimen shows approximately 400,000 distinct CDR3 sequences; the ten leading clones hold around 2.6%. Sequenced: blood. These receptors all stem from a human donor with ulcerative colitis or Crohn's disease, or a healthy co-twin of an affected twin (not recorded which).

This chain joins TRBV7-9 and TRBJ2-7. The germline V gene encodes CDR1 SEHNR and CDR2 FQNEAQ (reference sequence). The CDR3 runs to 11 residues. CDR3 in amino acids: CASSSAGEQYF.

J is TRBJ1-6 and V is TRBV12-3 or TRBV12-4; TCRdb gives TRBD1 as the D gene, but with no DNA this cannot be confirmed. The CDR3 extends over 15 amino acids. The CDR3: CASSTGGRVGSPLHF.

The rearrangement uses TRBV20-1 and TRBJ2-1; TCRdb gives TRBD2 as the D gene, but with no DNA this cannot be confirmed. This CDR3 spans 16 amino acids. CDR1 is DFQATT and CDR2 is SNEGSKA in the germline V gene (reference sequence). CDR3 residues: CSARRGADLSYNEQFF.

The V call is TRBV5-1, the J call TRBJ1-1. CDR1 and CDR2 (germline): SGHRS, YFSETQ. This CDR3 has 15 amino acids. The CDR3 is CASSLGAGPNTEAFF.

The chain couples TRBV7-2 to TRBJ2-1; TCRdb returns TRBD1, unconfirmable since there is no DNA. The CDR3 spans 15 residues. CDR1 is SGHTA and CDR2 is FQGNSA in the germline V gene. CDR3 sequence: CASSLAQTGGVEQFF. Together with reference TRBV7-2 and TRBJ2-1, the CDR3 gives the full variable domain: GAGVSQSPSNKVTEKGKDVELRCDPISGHTALYWYRQSLGQGLEFLIYFQGNSAPDKSGLPSDRFSAERTGGSVSTLTIQRTQQEDSAVYLCASSLAQTGGVEQFFGPGTRLTVL.

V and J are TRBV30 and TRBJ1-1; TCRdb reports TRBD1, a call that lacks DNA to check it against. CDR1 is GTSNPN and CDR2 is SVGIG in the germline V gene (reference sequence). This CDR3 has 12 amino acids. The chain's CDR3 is CARGQGNTEAFF.

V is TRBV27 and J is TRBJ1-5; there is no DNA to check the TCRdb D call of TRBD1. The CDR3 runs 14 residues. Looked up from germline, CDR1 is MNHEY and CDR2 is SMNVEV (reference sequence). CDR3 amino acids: CASRKRGLNQPQHF.

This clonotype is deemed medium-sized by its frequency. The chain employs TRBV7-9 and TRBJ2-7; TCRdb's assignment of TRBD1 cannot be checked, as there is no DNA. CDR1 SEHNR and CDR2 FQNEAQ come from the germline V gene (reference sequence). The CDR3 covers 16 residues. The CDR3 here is CASSFPTGTGSYEQYF.

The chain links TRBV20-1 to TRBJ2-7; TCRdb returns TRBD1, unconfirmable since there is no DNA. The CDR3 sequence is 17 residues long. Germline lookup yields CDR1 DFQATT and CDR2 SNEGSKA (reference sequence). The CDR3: CSARDLRAGARSYEQYF.

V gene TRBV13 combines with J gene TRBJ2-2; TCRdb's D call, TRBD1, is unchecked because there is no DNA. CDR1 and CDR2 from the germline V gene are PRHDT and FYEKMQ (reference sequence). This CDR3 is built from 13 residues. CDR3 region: CASNRPGQGELFF. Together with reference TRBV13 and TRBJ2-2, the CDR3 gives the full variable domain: AAGVIQSPRHLIKEKRETATLKCYPIPRHDTVYWYQQGPGQDPQFLISFYEKMQSDKGSIPDRFSAQQFSDYHSELNMSSLELGDSALYFCASNRPGQGELFFGEGSRLTVL.

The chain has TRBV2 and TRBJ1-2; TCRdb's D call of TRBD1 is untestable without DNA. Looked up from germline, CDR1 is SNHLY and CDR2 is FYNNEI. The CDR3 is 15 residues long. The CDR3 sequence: CASSEWTGANYGYTF.

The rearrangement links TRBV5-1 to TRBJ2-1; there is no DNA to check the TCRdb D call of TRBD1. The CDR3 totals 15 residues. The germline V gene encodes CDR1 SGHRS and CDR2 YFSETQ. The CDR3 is CASSPTGTHYNEQFF. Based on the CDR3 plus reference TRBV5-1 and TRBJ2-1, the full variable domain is KAGVTQTPRYLIKTRGQQVTLSCSPISGHRSVSWYQQTPGQGLQFLFEYFSETQRNKGNFPGRFSGRQFSNSRSEMNVSTLELGDSALYLCASSPTGTHYNEQFFGPGTRLTVL.

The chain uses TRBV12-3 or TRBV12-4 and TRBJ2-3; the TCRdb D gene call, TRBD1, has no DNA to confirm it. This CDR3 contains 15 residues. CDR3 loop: CASSLTGGASDTQYF.

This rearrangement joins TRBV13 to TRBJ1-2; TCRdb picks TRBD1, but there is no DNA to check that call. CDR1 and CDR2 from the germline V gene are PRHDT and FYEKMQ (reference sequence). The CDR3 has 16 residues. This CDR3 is CASSLRGPGQEDGYTF.